Sequencing of this T cell receptor (beta chain) was carried out in a study of blood T cell repertoires in COVID-19. Study background: PBMCs, B-cell-depleted T cells, or T cells were the source of the cDNA or gDNA that made up the material.

Authors' processing steps: Reference gene primer amplification in the assay estimated nucleated cell counts. Repertoires were generated with immunoSEQ multiplex PCR, while TCRdb's copy carries only in-frame clones and drops some. The D gene and trimming were derived from the DNA, and the V and J assignments and clone size from that table. The repertoire holds some 9,800 clones, with 86% as singletons. CDR1 is DFQATT, CDR2 SNEGSKA, per germline (reference sequence). CDR3 length: 10 amino acids. The V end lost 3 bases, the J end lost 8 bases, and 7 bases lay between the germline ends. The sequence came from a man in his sixties with acute or convalescent COVID-19. Source material: peripheral blood. The chain recombines TRBV20-1 with TRBJ1-2; D gene uncertain. CDR3 loop: CSARKLGYTF. The CDR3 bases are TGCAGTGCTAGGAAACTAGGCTACACCTTC.